These 24 T cell receptor beta chains originate from one sample sequenced in a study of blood T cell repertoires in COVID-19 (dated by TCRdb to 2018 to 2020). Library method: the immunoSEQ multiplex PCR assay. Held by TCRdb, this immuneACCESS table contains in-frame sequences only and omits some clones. Under half of the omission traces to an unresolved V gene where checked; the cause of the rest is unknown. The table for this sample lists approximately 50,000 clones; about 82% of them were counted only once. The ten largest clones capture approximately 14% of the sample. Material: peripheral blood. These receptors came from a human donor in a cohort sampled during active COVID-19.

Details on this clone: The junction shows a germline mismatch at one end, possibly a read error. This chain uses TRBV14 with TRBJ1-1; 8 positions match TRBD1. CDR1 is SGHDN, CDR2 FVKESK, per germline. The CDR3 has 13 residues. The CDR3 bases are TGTGTCAGCAGCCCAGGGGGCAGAGGGGAAGCTTTCTTT. As protein: CVSSPGGRGEAFF.

The gene calls are TRBV5-6 and TRBJ1-1; 10 nucleotides match TRBD1. The germline gives CDR1 SGHDT, CDR2 YYEEEE. Losses at the gene ends were 2 bases for V and 4 bases for J; bases not matched to a gene: 2. This CDR3 spans 14 amino acids. CDR3 protein: CASSFDRGLTEAFF. CDR3 in DNA: TGTGCCAGCAGCTTCGACAGGGGGCTCACTGAAGCTTTCTTT.

This chain connects TRBV7-9 to TRBJ2-2, with TRBD1 identical over 8 bases. Per the germline V gene, CDR1 is SEHNR and CDR2 is FQNEAQ (reference sequence). This CDR3 is built from 15 residues. The V segment lost 4 bases and the J segment 0 bases; nucleotides outside the gene matches: 1. CDR3 loop: CASSSGGANTGELFF. CDR3 bases: TGTGCCAGCAGCTCAGGGGGCGCGAACACCGGGGAGCTGTTTTTT. Filled out from reference TRBV7-9 and TRBJ2-2, the complete variable domain reads DTGVSQNPRHKITKRGQNVTFRCDPISEHNRLYWYRQTLGQGPEFLTYFQNEAQLEKSRLLSDRFSAERPKGSFSTLEIQRTEQGDSAMYLCASSSGGANTGELFFGEGSRLTVL.

The gene calls are TRBV27 and TRBJ2-1, with 10 bases lining up with TRBD1. The V gene end was trimmed by 4 bases and the J gene end by 14 bases; junction bases not matched to a gene: 5. The CDR3 has 12 amino acids. From germline, CDR1 is MNHEY and CDR2 SMNVEV (reference sequence). The CDR3 DNA sequence: TGTGCCAGCAGTTACCGGGACAGGGGAGAGTTCTTC. Amino acid sequence: CASSYRDRGEFF.

By its share, this clone is medium-sized. This rearrangement joins TRBV9 to TRBJ2-7, with a possible D match to TRBD1 (6 bases). The CDR3 consists of 16 residues. Trimming cost V 4 bases and J 6 bases, with 23 bases left between them. Germline V lookup: CDR1 SGDLS, CDR2 YYNGEE. CDR3 residues: CASSPAPGNRASEQYF. The CDR3 DNA sequence: TGTGCCAGCAGCCCCGCGCCCGGGAACAGGGCTAGCGAGCAGTACTTC.

V is TRBV5-1 and J is TRBJ2-2; D is possibly TRBD2 (5 bases). In germline, CDR1 is SGHRS, CDR2 YFSETQ. The length of the CDR3 is 14 residues. V dropped 7 bases and J dropped 1 base, with 11 bases sitting between them. The CDR3 nucleotides read TGCGCCAGCGAGCTAGCCCTGAACACCGGGGAGCTGTTTTTT. This codes for CASELALNTGELFF. Variable domain in full (rest from reference TRBV5-1 and TRBJ2-2): KAGVTQTPRYLIKTRGQQVTLSCSPISGHRSVSWYQQTPGQGLQFLFEYFSETQRNKGNFPGRFSGRQFSNSRSEMNVSTLELGDSALYLCASELALNTGELFFGEGSRLTVL.

This chain links TRBV11-2 with TRBJ2-3; D is undetermined. Germline values: CDR1 SGHAT, CDR2 FQNNGV. The CDR3 runs 14 residues. V lost 1 base to trimming and J lost 1 base, with 6 bases between them. This CDR3 reads CASSLVSRTDTQYF. The CDR3 DNA is TGTGCCAGCAGCTTAGTCTCTCGCACAGATACGCAGTATTTT. The full variable domain, completed using reference TRBV11-2 and TRBJ2-3, is EAGVAQSPRYKIIEKRQSVAFWCNPISGHATLYWYQQILGQGPKLLIQFQNNGVVDDSQLPKDRFSAERLKGVDSTLKIQPAKLEDSAVYLCASSLVSRTDTQYFGPGTRLTVL.

The genes are TRBV2 and TRBJ1-4; no clear D gene. With 5 bases removed from V and 6 bases from J, the gap between germline ends came to 22 bases. Germline CDR1 reads SNHLY; CDR2 reads FYNNEI. This CDR3 has 17 residues. The CDR3 bases are TGTGCCAGCAGTACTGTGGACTGGACTGTTATATATGAAAAACTGTTTTTT. It translates to CASSTVDWTVIYEKLFF.

CDR3 residues: CASSRELAGVADTQYF. For the CDR3, the DNA is TGTGCCAGCAGCCGAGAACTAGCGGGGGTGGCAGATACGCAGTATTTT. This chain connects TRBV4-2 to TRBJ2-3; 11 nucleotides agree with TRBD2. Germline values: CDR1 LGHNA, CDR2 YNFKEQ. This CDR3 has 16 amino acids. V shed 4 bases, J shed 4 bases, and the junction held 7 bases outside the gene matches.

CDR3 nucleotides: TGTGCCAGCAGCGGAGATCAAGGACTAGCGGGGGGGCGGTTCTATGAGCAGTTCTTC. It encodes CASSGDQGLAGGRFYEQFF. The chain is built from TRBV9 and TRBJ2-1; 15 nucleotides align to TRBD2. The CDR3 is 19 amino acids. V dropped 3 bases and J dropped 8; count of bases not matched to a gene: 15. The germline V gene has CDR1 SGDLS and CDR2 YYNGEE.

The rearrangement joins TRBV19 to TRBJ2-1; 13 nucleotides agree with TRBD2. V shed 4 bases and J 8 bases; nucleotides not matched to a gene: 5. Germline assignment: CDR1 LNHDA and CDR2 SQIVND (reference sequence). The CDR3 has 15 amino acids. As DNA, the CDR3 is TGTGCCAGTAGTAGGACTAGCGGGAGCTGGGATGAGCAGTTCTTC. Translating it yields CASSRTSGSWDEQFF.

This clone occurred a few times. V and J are TRBV6-6 and TRBJ1-1, with D possibly matching TRBD1 (5 bases). The germline V and J ends were trimmed by 0 bases and 4 bases, with 9 bases remaining between them. CDR3 length: 14 residues. Germline V gene lookup returns CDR1 MNHNY and CDR2 SVGAGI (reference sequence). The CDR3, as DNA: TGTGCCAGCAGTTACTCGTCGGGGGGCACTGAAGCTTTCTTT. This codes for CASSYSSGGTEAFF.

The genes are TRBV3-1 (or the pseudogene TRBV3-2) and TRBJ2-6; D perhaps matches TRBD1 (5 bases). This CDR3 spans 15 amino acids. CDR1 is LGHDT, CDR2 YNNKEL, per germline (reference sequence). Trimming took off 3 bases at V and 0 bases at J, with 6 bases between the two ends. Here the CDR3 DNA reads TGTGCCAGCAGCCAGGACACCTCTGGGGCCAACGTCCTGACTTTC. The encoded protein is CASSQDTSGANVLTF.

V and J are TRBV19 and TRBJ1-5; no clear D gene. Deletions cut 2 bases from V and 4 bases from J, with 12 bases between. Germline-derived CDR1 and CDR2 are LNHDA and SQIVND (reference sequence). The CDR3 contains 15 residues. Here the CDR3 reads CASSIRWQKNQPQHF. In nucleotides, the CDR3 is TGTGCCAGTAGTATAAGATGGCAGAAGAATCAGCCCCAGCATTTT.

The V call is TRBV7-8, the J call TRBJ2-2; 13 bases line up with TRBD2. V dropped 5 bases and J dropped 4; count of bases not matched to a gene: 10. The CDR3 loop spans 18 amino acids. Per germline, CDR1 SGHVS and CDR2 FQNEAQ. The CDR3 loop reads CASSAWTSGSLGTGELFF. CDR3 DNA sequence: TGTGCCAGCAGCGCATGGACTAGCGGGAGTCTTGGCACCGGGGAGCTGTTTTTT.

This clone was found once. The chain carries TRBV27 and TRBJ1-1; tentative D call: TRBD1 (6 bases). V was clipped by 9 bases and J by 4 bases, with 18 bases between them. In germline, CDR1 is MNHEY, CDR2 SMNVEV (reference sequence). This CDR3 contains 14 residues. Here the CDR3 reads CASSPGVRSTEAFF. In nucleotides, the CDR3 is TGTGCCAGTAGTCCAGGGGTTAGAAGCACTGAAGCTTTCTTT.

The chain links TRBV5-1 to TRBJ1-2, with no clear D. The CDR3 sequence is 14 residues long. In germline, CDR1 is SGHRS, CDR2 YFSETQ. Trimming left V 0 bases short and J 4 bases short, with 10 bases between. This CDR3 is CASSLAEATYGYTF. The CDR3 DNA follows: TGCGCCAGCAGCTTGGCCGAGGCTACCTATGGCTACACCTTC.

The CDR3: CASSFGTDGETQYF. The CDR3 DNA reads as TGTGCCAGCAGCTTCGGGACAGACGGCGAGACCCAGTACTTC. V and J are TRBV7-2 and TRBJ2-5; the match to TRBD1 covers 7 bases. The germline V gene encodes CDR1 SGHTA and CDR2 FQGNSA. J gave up 5 bases and V 3 bases, and 6 bases lay outside the gene matches. There are 14 residues in the CDR3.

The chain recombines TRBV5-4 with TRBJ2-7, with 9 nucleotides matching TRBD2. The CDR3 covers 15 residues. Germline V lookup: CDR1 SGHNT, CDR2 YYREEE (reference sequence). V lost 0 bases and J lost 3; bases outside the gene matches: 4. The CDR3 protein is CASSLAGTSIYEQYF. DNA for the CDR3: TGTGCCAGCAGCTTGGCCGGGACTAGCATCTACGAGCAGTACTTC.

V usage is TRBV2 and J usage is TRBJ1-3; D is possibly TRBD1 (5 bases). This CDR3 region has 15 residues. V gave up 4 bases and J gave up 0 bases, with 10 bases separating them. The germline V gene has CDR1 SNHLY and CDR2 FYNNEI. This CDR3 reads CASSVGGDSGNTIYF. DNA for the CDR3: TGTGCCAGCAGTGTGGGGGGAGACTCTGGAAACACCATATATTTT.

The chain is built from TRBV5-4 and TRBJ2-2, with TRBD1 matching over 8 bases. CDR3 length: 16 residues. With 1 base clipped from V and 0 bases from J, the junction kept 2 bases outside the gene matches. Per germline, CDR1 SGHNT and CDR2 YYREEE (reference sequence). As DNA, the CDR3 is TGTGCCAGCAGCTTGTTGGGACAGGCGAACACCGGGGAGCTGTTTTTT. It specifies CASSLLGQANTGELFF. The variable domain in full, with the rest retrieved from reference TRBV5-4 and TRBJ2-2, is ETGVTQSPTHLIKTRGQQVTLRCSSQSGHNTVSWYQQALGQGPQFIFQYYREEENGRGNFPPRFSGLQFPNYSSELNVNALELDDSALYLCASSLLGQANTGELFFGEGSRLTVL.

V is TRBV11-2 and J is TRBJ1-4; 8 bases fit TRBD1. From germline, CDR1 is SGHAT and CDR2 FQNNGV. This CDR3 contains 16 residues. Unmatched junction bases numbered 8, after V lost 1 base and J lost 7 bases. CDR3 bases: TGTGCCAGCAGCTTAGCCCAGGGGGCGATGGGTGAAAAACTGTTTTTT. Protein sequence: CASSLAQGAMGEKLFF.

The J gene is TRBJ2-1, the V gene TRBV25-1, with a tentative D call TRBD1 (6 bases). V was pared by 7 bases and J by 4 bases, with 11 bases between. CDR1 MGHDK and CDR2 SYGVNS come from the germline V gene. The CDR3 is 13 residues long. CDR3 nucleotide sequence: TGTGCCAGCAATGGGCAGGGGTACAATGAGCAGTTCTTC. This gives the protein CASNGQGYNEQFF.

As to this clone: The same CDR3 is also encoded by other DNA sequences in this sample. The rearrangement joins TRBV24-1 to TRBJ2-1, with TRBD2 matching 9 bases. The CDR3 consists of 15 residues. The V segment lost 10 bases and the J segment 0 bases; nucleotides outside the gene matches: 6. Germline loops: CDR1 KGHDR, CDR2 SFDVKD. CDR3 protein: CATSAGGSSYNEQFF. CDR3 sequence (DNA): TGTGCCACAAGCGCGGGAGGGAGCTCCTACAATGAGCAGTTCTTC.